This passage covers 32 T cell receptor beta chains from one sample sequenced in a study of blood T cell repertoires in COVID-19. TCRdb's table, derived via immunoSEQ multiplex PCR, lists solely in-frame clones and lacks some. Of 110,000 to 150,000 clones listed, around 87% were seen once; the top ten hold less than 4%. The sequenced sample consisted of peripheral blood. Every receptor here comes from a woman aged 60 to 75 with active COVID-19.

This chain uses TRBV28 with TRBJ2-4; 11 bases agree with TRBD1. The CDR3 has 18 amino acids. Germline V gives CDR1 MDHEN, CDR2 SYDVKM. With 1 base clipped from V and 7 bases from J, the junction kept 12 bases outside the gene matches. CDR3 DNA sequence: TGTGCCAGCAGTTTATTTCTCGGACAGGGGGCTCGAATTAACATTCAGTACTTC. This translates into CASSLFLGQGARINIQYF.

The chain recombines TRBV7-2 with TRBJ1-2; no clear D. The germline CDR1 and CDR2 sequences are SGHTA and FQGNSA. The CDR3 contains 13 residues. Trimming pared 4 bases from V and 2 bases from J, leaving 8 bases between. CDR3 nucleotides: TGTGCCAGCAGCTATGTCCTCAACTATGGCTACACCTTC. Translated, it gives CASSYVLNYGYTF.

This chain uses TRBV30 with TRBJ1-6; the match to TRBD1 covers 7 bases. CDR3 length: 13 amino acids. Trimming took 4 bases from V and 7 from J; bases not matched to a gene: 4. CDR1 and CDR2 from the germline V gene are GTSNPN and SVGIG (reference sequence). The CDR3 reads CAWTGQINSPLHF. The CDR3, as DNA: TGTGCCTGGACGGGACAGATAAATTCACCCCTCCACTTT. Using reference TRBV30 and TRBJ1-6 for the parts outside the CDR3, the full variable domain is SQTIHQWPATLVQPVGSPLSLECTVEGTSNPNLYWYRQAAGRGLQLLFYSVGIGQISSEVPQNLSASRPQDRQFILSSKKLLLSDSGFYLCAWTGQINSPLHFGNGTRLTVT.

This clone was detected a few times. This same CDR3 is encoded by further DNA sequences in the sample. The CDR3 loop is CASVMGTPTGELFF. CDR3 in DNA: TGTGCCAGCGTCATGGGGACTCCCACCGGGGAGCTGTTTTTT. V is TRBV2 and J is TRBJ2-2; D might be TRBD2 (6 bases). Looked up from germline, CDR1 is SNHLY and CDR2 is FYNNEI. V was pared by 8 bases and J by 4 bases, with 14 bases between. The CDR3 has 14 residues.

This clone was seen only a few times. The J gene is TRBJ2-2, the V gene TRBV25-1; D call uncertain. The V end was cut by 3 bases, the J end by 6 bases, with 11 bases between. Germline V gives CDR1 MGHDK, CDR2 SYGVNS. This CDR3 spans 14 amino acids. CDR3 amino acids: CASSERPRSGELFF. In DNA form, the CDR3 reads TGTGCCAGCAGTGAGCGGCCGAGGTCCGGGGAGCTGTTTTTT.

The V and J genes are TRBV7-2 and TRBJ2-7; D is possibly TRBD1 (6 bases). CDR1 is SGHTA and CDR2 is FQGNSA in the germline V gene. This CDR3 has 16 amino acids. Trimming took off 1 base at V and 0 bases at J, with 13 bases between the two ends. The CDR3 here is CASSLVGQGSSYEQYF. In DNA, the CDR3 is TGTGCCAGCAGCTTAGTTGGGCAGGGGAGCTCCTACGAGCAGTACTTC.

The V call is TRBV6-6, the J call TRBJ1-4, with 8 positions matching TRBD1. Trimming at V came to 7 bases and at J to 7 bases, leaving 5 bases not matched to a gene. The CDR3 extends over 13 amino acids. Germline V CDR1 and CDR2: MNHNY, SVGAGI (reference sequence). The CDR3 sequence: CASKTGDIEKLFF. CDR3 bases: TGTGCCAGCAAGACAGGGGATATTGAAAAACTGTTTTTT.

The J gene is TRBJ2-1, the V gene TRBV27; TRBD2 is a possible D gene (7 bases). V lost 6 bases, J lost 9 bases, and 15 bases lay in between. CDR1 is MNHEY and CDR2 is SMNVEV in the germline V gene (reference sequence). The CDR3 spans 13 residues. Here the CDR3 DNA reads TGTGCCAGCAGCCTACCACGGGGGGCTGAGCAGTTCTTC. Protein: CASSLPRGAEQFF.

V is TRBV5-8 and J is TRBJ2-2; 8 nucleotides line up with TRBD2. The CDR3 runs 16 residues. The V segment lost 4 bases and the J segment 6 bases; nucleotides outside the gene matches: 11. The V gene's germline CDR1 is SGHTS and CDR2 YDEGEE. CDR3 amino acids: CASSTLAAPGSGELFF. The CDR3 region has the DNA TGTGCCAGCAGCACACTAGCGGCGCCTGGTTCCGGGGAGCTGTTTTTT.

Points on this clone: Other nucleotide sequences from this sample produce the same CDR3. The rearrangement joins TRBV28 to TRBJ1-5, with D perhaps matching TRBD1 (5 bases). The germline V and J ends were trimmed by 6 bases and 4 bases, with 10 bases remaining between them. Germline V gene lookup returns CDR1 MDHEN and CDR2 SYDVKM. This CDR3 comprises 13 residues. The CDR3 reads CASSWGGNQPQHF. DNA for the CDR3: TGTGCCAGCAGCTGGGGGGGGAATCAGCCCCAGCATTTT.

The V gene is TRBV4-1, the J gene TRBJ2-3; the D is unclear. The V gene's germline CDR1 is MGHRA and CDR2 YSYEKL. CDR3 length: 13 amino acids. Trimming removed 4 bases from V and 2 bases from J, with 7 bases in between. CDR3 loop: CASSPFYTDTQYF. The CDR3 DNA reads TGCGCCAGCAGCCCCTTCTACACAGATACGCAGTATTTT.

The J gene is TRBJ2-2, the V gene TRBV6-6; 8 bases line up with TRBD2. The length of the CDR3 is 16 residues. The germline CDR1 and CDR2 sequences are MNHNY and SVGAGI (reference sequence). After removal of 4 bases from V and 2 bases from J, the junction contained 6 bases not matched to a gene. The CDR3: CASSLRAGENTGELFF. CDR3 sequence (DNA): TGTGCCAGCAGTTTGCGAGCGGGAGAAAACACCGGGGAGCTGTTTTTT.

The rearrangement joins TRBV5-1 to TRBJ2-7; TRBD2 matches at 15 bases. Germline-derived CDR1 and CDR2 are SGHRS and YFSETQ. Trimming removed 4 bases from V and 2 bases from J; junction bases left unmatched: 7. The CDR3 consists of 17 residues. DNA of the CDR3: TGCGCCAGCAGCAAAAGGACTAGCGGGAGGGTCCCCTACGAGCAGTACTTC. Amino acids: CASSKRTSGRVPYEQYF.

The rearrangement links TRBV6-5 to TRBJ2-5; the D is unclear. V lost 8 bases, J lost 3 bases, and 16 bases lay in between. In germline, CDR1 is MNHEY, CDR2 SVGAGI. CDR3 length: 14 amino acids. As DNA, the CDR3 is TGTGCCAGCCGGCCTCTAGGCGGTAAAGAGACCCAGTACTTC. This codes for CASRPLGGKETQYF.

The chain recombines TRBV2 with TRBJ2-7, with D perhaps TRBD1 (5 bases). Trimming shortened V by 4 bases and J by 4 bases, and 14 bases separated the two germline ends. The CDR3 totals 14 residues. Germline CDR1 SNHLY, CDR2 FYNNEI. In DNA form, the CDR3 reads TGTGCCAGCAGTGTCCAGGGAAAGGGGTACGAGCAGTACTTC. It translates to CASSVQGKGYEQYF.

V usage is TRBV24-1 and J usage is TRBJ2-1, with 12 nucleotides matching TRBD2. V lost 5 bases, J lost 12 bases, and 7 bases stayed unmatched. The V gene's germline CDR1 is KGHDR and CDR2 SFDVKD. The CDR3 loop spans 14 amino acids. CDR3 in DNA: TGTGCCACCAGTGGGCTCGGGACTAGCGGGTCGCAGTTCTTC. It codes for CATSGLGTSGSQFF.

CDR3 loop: CASTYRKTNEKLFF. Written as DNA, the CDR3 is TGTGCCAGTACCTACAGGAAAACTAATGAAAAACTGTTTTTT. This rearrangement joins TRBV19 to TRBJ1-4, with a possible D match to TRBD1 (5 bases). This CDR3 is built from 14 residues. The germline V and J ends were trimmed by 7 bases and 1 base, with 10 bases remaining between them. Germline CDR1 LNHDA, CDR2 SQIVND (reference sequence).

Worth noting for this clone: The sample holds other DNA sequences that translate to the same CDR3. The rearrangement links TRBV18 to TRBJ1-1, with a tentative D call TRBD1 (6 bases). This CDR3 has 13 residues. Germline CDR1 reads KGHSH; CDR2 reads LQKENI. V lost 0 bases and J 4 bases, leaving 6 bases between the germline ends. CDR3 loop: CASSPPGGTEAFF. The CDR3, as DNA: TGTGCCAGCTCACCACCAGGGGGCACTGAAGCTTTCTTT.

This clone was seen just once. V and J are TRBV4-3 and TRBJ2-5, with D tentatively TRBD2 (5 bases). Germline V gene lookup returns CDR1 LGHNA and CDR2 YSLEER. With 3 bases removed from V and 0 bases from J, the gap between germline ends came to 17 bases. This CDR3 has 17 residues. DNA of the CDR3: TGCGCCAGCAGCCAGGGTGCGGCGGACTGGTACCAAGAGACCCAGTACTTC. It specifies CASSQGAADWYQETQYF.

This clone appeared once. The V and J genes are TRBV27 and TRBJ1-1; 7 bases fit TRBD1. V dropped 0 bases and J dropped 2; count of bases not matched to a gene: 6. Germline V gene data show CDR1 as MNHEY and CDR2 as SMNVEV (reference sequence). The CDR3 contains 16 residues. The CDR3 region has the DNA TGTGCCAGCAGTTTATCGCTTGACAGGGCTAACACTGAAGCTTTCTTT. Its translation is CASSLSLDRANTEAFF.

The CDR3 nucleotides read TGTGCCAGCAGCTTGGGCGGGAGAGAAGATACGCAGTATTTT. Amino acid sequence: CASSLGGREDTQYF. The chain employs TRBV5-4 and TRBJ2-3; TRBD2 matches 7 bases. The V segment lost 0 bases and the J segment 5 bases; nucleotides outside the gene matches: 3. Germline values: CDR1 SGHNT, CDR2 YYREEE (reference sequence). The CDR3 contains 14 residues.

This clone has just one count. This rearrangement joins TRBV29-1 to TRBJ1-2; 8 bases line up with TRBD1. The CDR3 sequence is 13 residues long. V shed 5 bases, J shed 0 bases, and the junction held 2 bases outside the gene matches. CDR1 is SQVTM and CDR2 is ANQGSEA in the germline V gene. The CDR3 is CSVTGGANYGYTF. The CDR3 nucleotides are TGCAGCGTTACAGGGGGAGCTAACTATGGCTACACCTTC.

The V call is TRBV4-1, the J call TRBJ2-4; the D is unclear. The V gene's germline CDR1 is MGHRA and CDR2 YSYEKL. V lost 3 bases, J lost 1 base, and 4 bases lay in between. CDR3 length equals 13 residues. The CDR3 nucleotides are TGCGCCAGCAGCCACAGGGCCAAAAACATTCAGTACTTC. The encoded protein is CASSHRAKNIQYF.

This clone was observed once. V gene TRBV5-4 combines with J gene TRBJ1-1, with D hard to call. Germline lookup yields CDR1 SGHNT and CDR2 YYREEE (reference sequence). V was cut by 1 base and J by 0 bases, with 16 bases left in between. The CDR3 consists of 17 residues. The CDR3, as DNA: TGTGCCAGCAGCTTGCTGCTGGGAGGCATGGTGAACACTGAAGCTTTCTTT. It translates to CASSLLLGGMVNTEAFF.

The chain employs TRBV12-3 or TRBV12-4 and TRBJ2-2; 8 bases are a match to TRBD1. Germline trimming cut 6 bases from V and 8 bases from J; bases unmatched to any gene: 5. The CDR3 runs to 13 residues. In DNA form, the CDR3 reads TGTGCCAGCAGCCTCAGGGGGCCTGGGGAGCTGTTTTTT. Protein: CASSLRGPGELFF.

This CDR3 reads CASSLVGAGSGSNNEQFF. The CDR3 DNA reads TGTGCCAGCAGCTTGGTAGGAGCGGGAAGCGGGAGTAACAATGAGCAGTTCTTC. This rearrangement joins TRBV5-4 to TRBJ2-1, with 8 bases that match TRBD2. Germline V gene lookup returns CDR1 SGHNT and CDR2 YYREEE (reference sequence). V shed 0 bases and J 5 bases; nucleotides not matched to a gene: 13. There are 18 residues in the CDR3. Combining the CDR3 with reference TRBV5-4 and TRBJ2-1 gives the whole variable domain ETGVTQSPTHLIKTRGQQVTLRCSSQSGHNTVSWYQQALGQGPQFIFQYYREEENGRGNFPPRFSGLQFPNYSSELNVNALELDDSALYLCASSLVGAGSGSNNEQFFGPGTRLTVL.

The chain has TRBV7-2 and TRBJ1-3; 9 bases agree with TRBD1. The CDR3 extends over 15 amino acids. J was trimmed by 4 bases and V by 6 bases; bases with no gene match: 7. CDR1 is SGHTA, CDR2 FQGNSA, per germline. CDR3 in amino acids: CASSPGTGRGNTIYF. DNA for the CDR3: TGTGCCAGCAGTCCCGGGACAGGGCGAGGAAACACCATATATTTT.

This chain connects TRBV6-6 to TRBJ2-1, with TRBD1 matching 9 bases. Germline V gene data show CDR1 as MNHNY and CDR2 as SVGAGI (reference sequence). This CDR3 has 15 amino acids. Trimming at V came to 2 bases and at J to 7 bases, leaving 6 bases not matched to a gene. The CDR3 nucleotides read TGTGCCAGCAGTTACGAGGGACAGGGAGTGAATGAGCAGTTCTTC. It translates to CASSYEGQGVNEQFF.

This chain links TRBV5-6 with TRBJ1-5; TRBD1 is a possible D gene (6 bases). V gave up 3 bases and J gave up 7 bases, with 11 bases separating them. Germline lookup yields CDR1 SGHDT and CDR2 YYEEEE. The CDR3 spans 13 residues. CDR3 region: CASSSRGKQPQHF. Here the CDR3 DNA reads TGTGCCAGCAGCTCCAGGGGAAAACAGCCCCAGCATTTT.

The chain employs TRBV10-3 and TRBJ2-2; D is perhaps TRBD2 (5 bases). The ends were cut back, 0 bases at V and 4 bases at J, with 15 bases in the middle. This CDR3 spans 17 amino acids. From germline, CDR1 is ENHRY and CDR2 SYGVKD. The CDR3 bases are TGTGCCATCAGTGAGTCGATTGGCGCGGCGGGCACCGGGGAGCTGTTTTTT. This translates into CAISESIGAAGTGELFF.

The CDR3 DNA is TGTGCCAGCAGTTACCTGGCGGGAGGGAACAATGAGCAGTTCTTC. It is translated as CASSYLAGGNNEQFF. The V gene is TRBV9, the J gene TRBJ2-1; the match to TRBD2 covers 9 bases. Germline CDR1 and CDR2: SGDLS and YYNGEE. After removal of 5 bases from V and 5 bases from J, the junction contained 8 bases not matched to a gene. CDR3 length equals 15 residues.

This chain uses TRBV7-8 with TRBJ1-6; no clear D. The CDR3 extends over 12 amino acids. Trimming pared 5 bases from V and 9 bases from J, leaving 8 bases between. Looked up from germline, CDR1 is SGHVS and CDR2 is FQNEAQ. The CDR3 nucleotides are TGTGCCAGCAGCGCGGCGGGTTCACCCCTCCACTTT. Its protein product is CASSAAGSPLHF.